Shown below are 27 T cell receptor beta chains from a single sample sequenced in a study of beta chain features in type 1 diabetes. Overall study results and limits: Type 1 diabetes patients had TCRB CDR3s that were shorter (moderately but significantly so) in all four CD4+ subsets.

These receptors are not linked to any known antigen. The whole isolated RNA underwent reverse transcription, so sequencing captured expressed TCRB transcripts. The protocol was immunoSEQ multiplex PCR, while the TCRdb copy is restricted to in-frame clones and leaves out a portion. Seen here are about 700,000 clones, 10% to 15% observed once, and the top ten hold about 0.02%. The specimen sequenced was naive CD4+ T cells from blood. The receptors here all came from a young man with type 1 diabetes.

V usage is TRBV29-1 and J usage is TRBJ2-7; no definite D call. Trimming shortened V by 4 bases and J by 2 bases, and 6 bases separated the two germline ends. Germline V gives CDR1 SQVTM, CDR2 ANQGSEA. This CDR3 is built from 11 residues. The CDR3 DNA is TGCAGCGTTGTAATGACCTACGAGCAGTACTTC. As protein: CSVVMTYEQYF.

The chain uses TRBV4-1 and TRBJ1-1; no firm D call. This CDR3 comprises 14 residues. Germline V CDR1 and CDR2: MGHRA, YSYEKL. V lost 2 bases to trimming and J lost 4 bases, with 11 bases between them. The CDR3, as DNA: TGCGCCAGCAGCCAACTCTCCCGAAGCACTGAAGCTTTCTTT. It yields the protein CASSQLSRSTEAFF.

There are a few counts of this clone. The chain couples TRBV10-3 to TRBJ2-6; 9 nucleotides align to TRBD1. CDR3 length: 16 residues. Germline V gives CDR1 ENHRY, CDR2 SYGVKD. Losses at the gene ends were 6 bases for V and 1 base for J; bases not matched to a gene: 4. CDR3 sequence reads: CAISGTGRSGANVLTF. In nucleotides, the CDR3 is TGTGCCATCAGCGGGACAGGGCGGTCTGGGGCCAACGTCCTGACTTTC.

This clone came up a few times. V usage is TRBV6-5 and J usage is TRBJ2-5, with D uncertain. The CDR3 has 13 amino acids. With 6 bases removed from V and 5 bases from J, the gap between germline ends came to 13 bases. CDR1 is MNHEY and CDR2 is SVGAGI in the germline V gene. In DNA, the CDR3 is TGTGCCAGCAGACCCCCCAAGGTTGAGACCCAGTACTTC. This gives the protein CASRPPKVETQYF.

CDR3 bases: TGTGCCAGCAACGGACAGGGCGGACAGCCCCAGCATTTT. Its protein product is CASNGQGGQPQHF. The chain couples TRBV2 to TRBJ1-5; 8 positions agree with TRBD1. The CDR3 consists of 13 residues. After removal of 7 bases from V and 7 bases from J, the junction contained 6 bases not matched to a gene. Germline CDR1 reads SNHLY; CDR2 reads FYNNEI.

The V gene is TRBV25-1, the J gene TRBJ1-4; D remains unclear. Trimming shortened V by 5 bases and J by 8 bases, and 12 bases separated the two germline ends. This CDR3 spans 13 amino acids. CDR1 is MGHDK, CDR2 SYGVNS, per germline. The chain's CDR3 is CASSFGLNEKLFF. For the CDR3, the DNA is TGTGCCAGCAGTTTCGGTTTGAACGAAAAACTGTTTTTT.

The J gene is TRBJ1-4, the V gene TRBV7-8, with TRBD1 matching 7 bases. Germline lookup yields CDR1 SGHVS and CDR2 FQNEAQ. V shed 4 bases, J shed 6 bases, and the junction held 11 bases outside the gene matches. This CDR3 contains 16 residues. Here the CDR3 reads CASSSDAGGIYEKLFF. In DNA, the CDR3 is TGTGCCAGCAGCTCAGATGCAGGGGGGATTTATGAAAAACTGTTTTTT. Complete variable domain (other parts from reference TRBV7-8 and TRBJ1-4): GAGVSQSPRYKVAKRGQDVALRCDPISGHVSLFWYQQALGQGPEFLTYFQNEAQLDKSGLPSDRFFAERPEGSVSTLKIQRTQQEDSAVYLCASSSDAGGIYEKLFFGSGTQLSVL.

The V and J genes are TRBV5-4 and TRBJ2-7, with a tentative D call TRBD1 (5 bases). Trimming stripped 4 bases from V and 0 bases from J, with 11 bases between. The CDR3 has 14 amino acids. Germline-derived CDR1 and CDR2 are SGHNT and YYREEE (reference sequence). The CDR3 reads CASSPGWSSYEQYF. The CDR3 nucleotides are TGTGCCAGCAGCCCAGGGTGGAGCTCCTACGAGCAGTACTTC.

This clone was seen a handful of times. The V call is TRBV30, the J call TRBJ2-7, with TRBD1 identical over 7 bases. Germline values: CDR1 GTSNPN, CDR2 SVGIG (reference sequence). The CDR3 length is 14 residues. The trim removed 6 bases at V and 0 bases at J, leaving 8 bases unmatched. DNA for the CDR3: TGTGCCTGCTCCAGTGGGGACAGCTCCTACGAGCAGTACTTC. This gives the protein CACSSGDSSYEQYF.

This clone was counted a few times. This sequence joins TRBV5-1 and TRBJ2-7; D unresolved. Trimming took 4 bases from V and 1 from J, leaving 15 bases between them. Germline V CDR1 and CDR2: SGHRS, YFSETQ. The CDR3 consists of 15 residues. The CDR3 here is CASSLNTLVSYEQYF. CDR3 bases: TGCGCCAGCAGCCTCAATACCCTGGTGTCCTACGAGCAGTACTTC.

The chain joins TRBV28 to TRBJ2-2, with 8 nucleotides matching TRBD1. CDR3 length: 15 residues. V lost 4 bases, J lost 3 bases, and 4 bases stayed unmatched. Germline lookup yields CDR1 MDHEN and CDR2 SYDVKM. CDR3 region: CASSSRQGYTGELFF. The CDR3 coding sequence is TGTGCCAGCAGTTCCCGACAGGGGTACACCGGGGAGCTGTTTTTT. The variable domain in full, completed from reference TRBV28 and TRBJ2-2, reads DVKVTQSSRYLVKRTGEKVFLECVQDMDHENMFWYRQDPGLGLRLIYFSYDVKMKEKGDIPEGYSVSREKKERFSLILESASTNQTSMYLCASSSRQGYTGELFFGEGSRLTVL.

This rearrangement joins TRBV7-9 to TRBJ2-4; D possibly corresponds to TRBD2 (5 bases). In germline, CDR1 is SEHNR, CDR2 FQNEAQ (reference sequence). The V end lost 7 bases, the J end lost 0 bases, and 19 bases lay between the germline ends. The CDR3 is made up of 17 amino acids. For the CDR3, the DNA is TGTGCCAGCACCCAACTTTTTGGAGGACTAGCCAAAAACATTCAGTACTTC. Translated: CASTQLFGGLAKNIQYF.

Worth noting for this clone: The same CDR3 is also encoded by other DNA sequences in this sample. J is TRBJ2-1 and V is TRBV5-1, with 11 bases aligning to TRBD1. This CDR3 has 14 residues. The germline V gene has CDR1 SGHRS and CDR2 YFSETQ. V lost 0 bases and J lost 7; bases outside the gene matches: 0. The CDR3, as DNA: TGCGCCAGCAGCTTGGGGGACAGGGGGAATGAGCAGTTCTTC. Protein product: CASSLGDRGNEQFF.

This clone was observed a few times. The chain has TRBV11-3 and TRBJ2-7; tentative D call: TRBD2 (5 bases). Trimming shortened V by 4 bases and J by 6 bases, and 16 bases separated the two germline ends. This CDR3 has 14 amino acids. Germline CDR1 reads SGHNT; CDR2 reads YENEEA. The CDR3: CASSSPRGEVEQYF. The CDR3 nucleotides read TGTGCCAGCAGCTCCCCACGGGGTGAGGTCGAGCAGTACTTC.

There are a few counts of this clone. The V and J genes are TRBV7-7 and TRBJ2-5; D is perhaps TRBD2 (6 bases). Between the trimmed V and J ends, which lost 1 base and 5 bases, there was a span of 14 bases. The CDR3 sequence is 15 residues long. Germline values: CDR1 SSHAT, CDR2 FNYEAQ (reference sequence). The CDR3 here is CASSLVKASEETQYF. The CDR3 DNA sequence: TGTGCCAGCAGCTTAGTTAAGGCTAGCGAGGAGACCCAGTACTTC.

As regards this clone: Other nucleotide sequences in the sample specify the same CDR3. V usage is TRBV5-1 and J usage is TRBJ2-5, with a weak D call TRBD1 (5 bases). CDR3 length: 14 residues. V lost 4 bases and J lost 2, with 12 bases in between. The germline gives CDR1 SGHRS, CDR2 YFSETQ. CDR3 nucleotide sequence: TGCGCCAGCAGCCCAGGGCAAGGACAAGAGACCCAGTACTTC. Translation gives CASSPGQGQETQYF.

The chain combines TRBV2 with TRBJ1-4, with D possibly matching TRBD1 (5 bases). The CDR3 loop spans 14 amino acids. CDR1 and CDR2 (germline): SNHLY, FYNNEI. V was clipped by 6 bases and J by 5 bases, with 13 bases between them. This CDR3 is CASRPGTVNEKLFF. CDR3 DNA: TGTGCCAGCAGACCCGGGACGGTAAATGAAAAACTGTTTTTT.

The J gene is TRBJ2-7, the V gene TRBV27; tentative D call: TRBD2 (5 bases). The V and J ends lost 4 bases and 2 bases respectively, with 15 bases between them. Per the germline V gene, CDR1 is MNHEY and CDR2 is SMNVEV (reference sequence). The CDR3 is 15 residues long. The CDR3 DNA reads as TGTGCCAGCAGTTACGAGGGCTGGCCTGCCTACGAGCAGTACTTC. It is translated as CASSYEGWPAYEQYF.

On this clone: Compared with germline, one end of the junction differs, possibly owing to a read error. The sample carries other DNA sequences with the same CDR3. The chain links TRBV18 to TRBJ2-1, with no clear D. CDR1 and CDR2 from the germline V gene are KGHSH and LQKENI. The CDR3 is made up of 12 amino acids. CDR3 sequence: CASSSSSNEQFF. CDR3 nucleotide sequence: TGTGCCAGCTCATCCTCCTCGAATGAACAGTTCTTC.

This clone was observed a handful of times. The V gene is TRBV25-1, the J gene TRBJ2-7; D possibly uses TRBD1 or TRBD2 (5 bases each). CDR1 is MGHDK, CDR2 SYGVNS, per germline. Trimming took 10 bases from V and 2 from J, leaving 15 bases between them. This CDR3 spans 13 amino acids. CDR3 amino acids: CATATAGAYEQYF. The CDR3 DNA sequence: TGTGCCACCGCGACAGCCGGGGCCTACGAGCAGTACTTC.

This clone was detected a few times. The J gene is TRBJ2-1, the V gene TRBV29-1, with 9 positions matching TRBD1. The V gene's germline CDR1 is SQVTM and CDR2 ANQGSEA. With 3 bases clipped from V and 4 bases from J, the junction kept 4 bases outside the gene matches. The CDR3 loop spans 14 amino acids. The CDR3 nucleotides are TGCAGCGTTGAGAAGGGACAGGGTTACAATGAGCAGTTCTTC. Its protein product is CSVEKGQGYNEQFF.

In this sample, this clone turned up a few times. The chain uses TRBV6-6 and TRBJ2-7, with D uncertain. This CDR3 has 14 residues. CDR1 is MNHNY and CDR2 is SVGAGI in the germline V gene (reference sequence). V lost 2 bases and J lost 2, with 10 bases in between. CDR3 DNA sequence: TGTGCCAGCAGTTACGGTCAGCTTACCTACGAGCAGTACTTC. Its protein is CASSYGQLTYEQYF.

This clone was recorded a few times. The chain links TRBV5-1 to TRBJ2-5; D gene uncertain. Trimming pared 0 bases from V and 5 bases from J, leaving 5 bases between. The CDR3 covers 12 residues. CDR1 is SGHRS, CDR2 YFSETQ, per germline. Here the CDR3 DNA reads TGCGCCAGCAGCTTGGCCGAGGAGACCCAGTACTTC. Its protein is CASSLAEETQYF.

This clone was seen only a few times. The chain joins TRBV4-1 to TRBJ1-3; possible D gene TRBD1, 5 bases. This CDR3 has 15 amino acids. Germline CDR1 is MGHRA and CDR2 is YSYEKL. Trimming took off 3 bases at V and 2 bases at J, with 11 bases between the two ends. CDR3 DNA: TGCGCCAGCAGCCACCCTGGGACTGCTGGAAACACCATATATTTT. It specifies CASSHPGTAGNTIYF.

This clone was observed a handful of times. The chain uses TRBV5-4 and TRBJ2-7; D is undetermined. The germline CDR1 and CDR2 sequences are SGHNT and YYREEE (reference sequence). CDR3 length: 13 residues. Trimming removed 0 bases at V and 2 bases at J, with 6 bases between. CDR3 protein: CASSLDTTYEQYF. The CDR3 coding sequence is TGTGCCAGCAGCTTGGACACCACCTACGAGCAGTACTTC.

The chain joins TRBV18 to TRBJ2-5; 9 positions agree with TRBD1. Trimming at V came to 3 bases and at J to 5 bases, leaving 7 bases not matched to a gene. CDR3 size: 15 residues. The germline CDR1 and CDR2 sequences are KGHSH and LQKENI. The CDR3 protein is CASSPGTGRIETQYF. CDR3 DNA sequence: TGTGCCAGCTCACCCGGGACAGGGCGAATCGAGACCCAGTACTTC. Drawing the rest from reference TRBV18 and TRBJ2-5, the complete variable domain is NAGVMQNPRHLVRRRGQEARLRCSPMKGHSHVYWYRQLPEEGLKFMVYLQKENIIDESGMPKERFSAEFPKEGPSILRIQQVVRGDSAAYFCASSPGTGRIETQYFGPGTRLLVL.

The chain uses TRBV30 and TRBJ1-4, with D unclear. Trimming removed 2 bases at V and 8 bases at J, with 15 bases between. The germline gives CDR1 GTSNPN, CDR2 SVGIG (reference sequence). This CDR3 comprises 14 residues. The CDR3 here is CAWSPGLVVEKLFF. CDR3 sequence (DNA): TGTGCCTGGAGTCCGGGCCTAGTGGTAGAAAAACTGTTTTTT.